The rows below give T cell receptor beta chains drawn from one sample of a study of blood T cells in healthy people across ages. TCRdb fed the 5' RACE reads into MiXCR, producing one record per CDR3 protein. Among hundreds of thousands of distinct CDR3 sequences listed, roughly 44% were seen once. Sequenced sample: blood. The source of these receptors is a man between 60 and 75 years old in good health. The CDR3 runs from the conserved cysteine through the conserved F or W. The D gene is left open where the match is weak. Clone size is given for some rows only: seen once, a few or many times, or a class if the clone is expanded.

v_call	d_call	j_call	clone_size	cdr3_aa	cdr3_nt
TRBV13	.	TRBJ2-2	.	CASSLCGEELFF	TGTGCCAGCAGCTTATGCGGGGAGGAGCTGTTTTTT
TRBV12-3/TRBV12-4	.	TRBJ2-7	.	CASSLAGKGSSYEQYF	TGTGCCAGCAGTTTAGCGGGTAAAGGGAGCTCCTACGAGCAGTACTTC
TRBV18	.	TRBJ1-4	.	CASSTTDRSLGEKLFF	TGTGCCAGCTCAACGACTGACAGGTCTCTTGGGGAAAAACTGTTTTTT
TRBV4-2	TRBD2	TRBJ2-1	few	CASSQVTSGGVSSYNEQFF	TGTGCCAGCAGCCAAGTTACTAGCGGGGGGGTAAGTTCCTACAATGAGCAGTTCTTC
TRBV6-5	.	TRBJ1-6	.	CASSSDQVNSPLHF	TGTGCCAGCAGTTCAGATCAGGTGAATTCACCCCTCCACTTT
TRBV7-2	.	TRBJ2-5	few	CASSLTAYRETQYF	TGTGCCAGCAGCTTAACTGCGTACCGAGAGACCCAGTACTTC
TRBV29-1	TRBD1	TRBJ2-5	.	CSVEKQGARETQYF	TGCAGCGTTGAAAAACAGGGGGCAAGAGAGACCCAGTACTTC
TRBV14	TRBD1	TRBJ1-2	.	CASSRPGTGTSGYTF	TGTGCCAGCAGCCGACCCGGGACAGGGACCAGTGGCTACACCTTC
TRBV7-6	TRBD1	TRBJ1-6	once	CASSPVPYRGCCSPLHF	TGTGCCAGCAGCCCCGTCCCCTACAGGGGTTGTTGTTCACCCCTCCACTTT
TRBV7-2	.	TRBJ2-5	.	CASSLAAGSGPQETQYF	TGTGCCAGCAGCTTAGCGGCGGGTTCGGGGCCCCAAGAGACCCAGTACTTC
TRBV14	.	TRBJ2-7	.	CASSQGAGSYKQYF	TGTGCCAGCAGCCAAGGGGCAGGCTCCTACAAGCAGTACTTC
TRBV20-1	TRBD2	TRBJ2-4	.	CNASGWQKNIQYF	TGCAATGCTAGCGGTTGGCAAAAAAACATTCAGTACTTC
TRBV7-6	.	TRBJ1-2	.	CASNKEEGDGYTF	TGTGCCAGCAACAAAGAGGAGGGGGATGGCTACACCTTC
TRBV3-1	.	TRBJ1-3	once	CASSQELGRGNTIYF	TGTGCCAGCAGCCAAGAGTTGGGGCGCGGAAACACCATATATTTT
TRBV29-1	.	TRBJ2-5	many	CSVGGQKETQYF	TGCAGCGTCGGTGGACAGAAAGAGACCCAGTACTTC
TRBV6-1	TRBD1	TRBJ2-7	.	CASSDLDRGYEQYF	TGTGCCAGCAGTGACCTGGACAGGGGTTACGAGCAGTACTTC
TRBV20-1	TRBD2	TRBJ2-7	.	CSAPVPGRVYEQYF	TGCAGTGCTCCCGTCCCCGGGAGGGTGTACGAGCAGTACTTC
TRBV6-2/TRBV6-3	.	TRBJ2-3	few	CASSYGKATDTQYF	TGTGCCAGCAGTTACGGTAAAGCGACAGATACGCAGTATTTT
TRBV28	TRBD2	TRBJ2-1	.	CASAMGGRYNEQFF	TGTGCCAGCGCCATGGGCGGGAGATACAATGAGCAGTTCTTC
TRBV7-2	TRBD1	TRBJ2-1	few	CASNHANRGTYNEQFF	TGTGCCAGCAACCATGCCAACAGGGGAACCTACAATGAGCAGTTCTTC
TRBV7-2	.	TRBJ2-3	.	CASSLDRSSRTGTQYF	TGTGCCAGCAGCTTAGATAGGTCTAGCCGCACGGGGACGCAGTATTTT
TRBV7-3	.	TRBJ2-5	.	CASSEGLPMDEQYF	TGTGCCAGCAGTGAGGGACTCCCTATGGATGAGCAGTACTTC
TRBV30	TRBD1	TRBJ2-6	.	CAWRHVGQASSGANVLTF	TGTGCCTGGAGGCATGTGGGACAGGCGTCCTCTGGGGCCAACGTCCTGACTTTC
TRBV29-1	.	TRBJ2-5	many	CSVGEQETQYF	TGCAGCGTTGGCGAGCAAGAGACCCAGTACTTC
TRBV5-5	.	TRBJ1-1	.	CASSLILGLNTEAFF	TGTGCCAGCAGCTTGATTTTAGGGTTAAACACTGAAGCTTTCTTT
TRBV3-1	TRBD1	TRBJ2-5	.	CASSQNPGQGGETQYF	TGTGCCAGCAGCCAGAACCCGGGACAGGGTGGGGAGACCCAGTACTTC
TRBV6-6	TRBD1	TRBJ2-1	few	CASRPGTGSGNEQFF	TGTGCCAGCAGGCCCGGGACAGGGTCGGGCAATGAGCAGTTCTTC
TRBV25-1	.	TRBJ1-6	few	CASSEGDNSPLHF	TGTGCCAGCAGTGAAGGGGATAATTCACCCCTCCACTTT
TRBV10-3	.	TRBJ1-1	.	CAISESRGTEAFF	TGTGCCATCAGTGAGTCGAGAGGCACTGAAGCTTTCTTT
TRBV6-2/TRBV6-3	TRBD2	TRBJ2-7	.	CASNGLAGVPEQYF	TGTGCCAGCAACGGACTAGCGGGGGTTCCCGAGCAGTACTTC
TRBV28	TRBD1	TRBJ2-5	.	CASSLSGQGSGETQYF	TGTGCCAGCAGTTTATCCGGACAGGGGAGCGGGGAGACCCAGTACTTC
TRBV7-9	.	TRBJ2-1	.	CANIDNEQFF	TGTGCCAACATCGACAATGAGCAGTTCTTC
TRBV5-1	.	TRBJ2-7	.	CASSLNAGRPYEQYF	TGCGCCAGCAGCCTGAATGCGGGACGGCCCTACGAGCAGTACTTC
TRBV27	.	TRBJ2-1	.	CASSDTYNEQFF	TGTGCCAGCAGTGATACCTACAATGAGCAGTTCTTC
TRBV12-3/TRBV12-4	TRBD1	TRBJ2-1	.	CASSDRDRLYNEQFF	TGTGCCAGCAGCGACCGGGACAGGTTATACAATGAGCAGTTCTTC
TRBV15	.	TRBJ1-5	few	CATSPRGKNQPQHF	TGTGCCACCAGCCCCAGGGGCAAAAATCAGCCCCAGCATTTT
TRBV12-3/TRBV12-4	TRBD2	TRBJ2-1	.	CASTLAGALEQFF	TGTGCCAGCACTCTAGCGGGGGCGCTTGAGCAGTTCTTC
TRBV27	TRBD2	TRBJ2-1	.	CASSWERGPYNEQFF	TGTGCCAGCAGTTGGGAGCGGGGGCCCTACAATGAGCAGTTCTTC
TRBV6-2/TRBV6-3	.	TRBJ2-6	.	CASRTYGAQLSGANVLTF	TGTGCCAGCAGGACCTACGGGGCCCAGCTTTCTGGGGCCAACGTCCTGACTTTC
TRBV20-1	.	TRBJ1-1	.	CSAPGMRVANTEAFF	TGCAGTGCCCCGGGGATGAGAGTCGCTAACACTGAAGCTTTCTTT
TRBV29-1	TRBD1	TRBJ2-5	.	CSVRSRGRQETQYF	TGCAGCGTTCGCTCCAGGGGGCGGCAAGAGACCCAGTACTTC
TRBV27	.	TRBJ1-4	.	CASSLRGGSEKLFF	TGTGCCAGCAGTTTGCGGGGGGGGAGTGAAAAACTGTTTTTT
TRBV7-9	.	TRBJ2-1	few	CASSLQGGNNEQFF	TGTGCCAGCAGCTTACAGGGTGGTAACAATGAGCAGTTCTTC
TRBV7-8	.	TRBJ2-5	few	CASSLGGAVVQETQYF	TGTGCCAGCAGCTTAGGTGGGGCCGTGGTCCAAGAGACCCAGTACTTC
TRBV13	TRBD1	TRBJ1-2	.	CASSLGGQAHYGYTF	TGTGCCAGCAGCTTAGGAGGACAGGCTCACTATGGCTACACCTTC
TRBV12-3/TRBV12-4	.	TRBJ2-1	few	CASRETSKTEQFF	TGTGCCAGCAGGGAAACGAGTAAAACTGAGCAGTTCTTC
TRBV13	.	TRBJ1-5	.	CASSLGPVGNQPQHF	TGTGCCAGCAGCTTAGGCCCAGTCGGAAATCAGCCCCAGCATTTT
TRBV12-5	TRBD1	TRBJ2-3	.	CASASGQGAWYADTQYF	TGTGCTAGTGCCTCTGGACAGGGGGCGTGGTACGCAGATACGCAGTATTTT
TRBV7-2	.	TRBJ1-2	few	CASALEYGYTF	TGTGCCAGCGCCTTAGAATATGGCTACACCTTC
TRBV4-3	.	TRBJ2-7	few	CASSQAWQGYEQYF	TGCGCCAGCAGCCAAGCTTGGCAGGGGTACGAGCAGTACTTC
TRBV20-1	TRBD2	TRBJ2-3	.	CSANPAGETDTQYF	TGCAGTGCAAACCCAGCGGGGGAGACGGATACGCAGTATTTT
TRBV11-2	.	TRBJ2-5	many	CASSFAGQRQETQYF	TGTGCCAGCAGCTTTGCGGGACAGAGACAAGAGACCCAGTACTTC